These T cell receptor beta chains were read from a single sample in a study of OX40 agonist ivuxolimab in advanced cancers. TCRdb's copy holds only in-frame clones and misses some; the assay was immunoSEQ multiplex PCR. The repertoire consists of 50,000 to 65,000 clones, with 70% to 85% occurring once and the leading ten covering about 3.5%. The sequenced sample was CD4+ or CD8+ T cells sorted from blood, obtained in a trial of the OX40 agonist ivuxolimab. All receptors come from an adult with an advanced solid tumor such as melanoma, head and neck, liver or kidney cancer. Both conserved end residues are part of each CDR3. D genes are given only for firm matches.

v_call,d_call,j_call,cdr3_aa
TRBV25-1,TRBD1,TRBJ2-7,CASSSAGTGDYEQYF
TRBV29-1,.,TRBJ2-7,CSVGSSYLVYEQYF
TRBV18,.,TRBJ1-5,CASSLDRVHNQPQHF
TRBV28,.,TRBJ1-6,CASSLAGRGSPLHF
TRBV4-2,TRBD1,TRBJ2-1,CASSQGTGGLNEQFF
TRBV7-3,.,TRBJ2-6,CASSPGGTGANVLTF
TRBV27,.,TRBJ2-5,CASSFSPQGETQYF
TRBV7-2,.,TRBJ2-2,CASSLGGSYTGELFF
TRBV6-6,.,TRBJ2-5,CASSLTETQYF
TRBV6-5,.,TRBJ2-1,CASSYSPPSSYNEQFF
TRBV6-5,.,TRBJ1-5,CASSYSSGGQRQPQHF
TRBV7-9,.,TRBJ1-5,CASSPVGIGMAQHF
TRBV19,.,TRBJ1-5,CASSSGGLSNQPQHF
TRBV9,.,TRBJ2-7,CASSPHPGTFYEQYF
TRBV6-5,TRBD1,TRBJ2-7,CASSCGTGRLCEQYF
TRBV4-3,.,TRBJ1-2,CASSREVGAYGYTF
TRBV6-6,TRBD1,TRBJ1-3,CASSITGDSSGNTIYF
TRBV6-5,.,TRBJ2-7,CASSKPDRYEQYF
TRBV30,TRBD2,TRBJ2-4,CAWSGLAGPKGIQYF
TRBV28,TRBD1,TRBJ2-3,CASSFPDRADSTDTQYF
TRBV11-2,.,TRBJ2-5,CASGGARAETQYF
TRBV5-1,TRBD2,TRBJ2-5,CASRLAGAQETQYF
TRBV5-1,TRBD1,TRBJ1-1,CASSLYGGQPEAFF
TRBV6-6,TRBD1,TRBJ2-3,CASSQPDRGPEGTQYF
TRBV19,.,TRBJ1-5,CASSPLEGQYSNQPQHF
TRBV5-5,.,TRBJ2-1,CASSPSSLNEQFF
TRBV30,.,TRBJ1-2,CAWSSGGDYGYTF
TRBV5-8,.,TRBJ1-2,CASSQDLEQDLYGYTF
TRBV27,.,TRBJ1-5,CASRREEVGQAFNQPQHF
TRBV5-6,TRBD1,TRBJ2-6,CASRQTGAGANVLTF
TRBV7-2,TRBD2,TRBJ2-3,CASSRTASGGAVDTQYF
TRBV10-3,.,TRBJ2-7,CAISAGYEQYF
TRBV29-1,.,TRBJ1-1,CSVVTHPGANTEAFF
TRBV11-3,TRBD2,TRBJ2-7,CASSPGGLAGREQYF
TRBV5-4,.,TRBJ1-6,CASSYRGKSYNSPLHF
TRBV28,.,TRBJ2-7,CASNRRQRRDEQYF
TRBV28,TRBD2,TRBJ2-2,CASSFWKLAGGPGELFF
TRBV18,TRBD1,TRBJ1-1,CASSQGVGTEAFF
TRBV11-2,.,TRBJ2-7,CASSLVSGGRYEQYF
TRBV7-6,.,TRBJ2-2,CASSASWVGTGELFF
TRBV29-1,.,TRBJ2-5,CSVVEWARETQYF
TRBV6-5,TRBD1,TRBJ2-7,CASSYLGTVSYEQYF
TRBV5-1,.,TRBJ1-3,CASSLTDSAGNTIYF
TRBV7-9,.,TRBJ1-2,CASSFPEGYTF
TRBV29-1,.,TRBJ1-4,CSVVQGNEKLFF
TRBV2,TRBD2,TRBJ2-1,CASSEGTRSYNEQFF
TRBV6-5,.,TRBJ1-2,CASSERQYGYTF
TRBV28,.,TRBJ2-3,CASSFGGGRRNTQYF
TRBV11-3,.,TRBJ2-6,CASSDIPTRQSRANVLTF
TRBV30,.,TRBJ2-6,CAWSVGLATSLSGANVLTF
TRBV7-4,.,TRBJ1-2,CASSPREYGYTF
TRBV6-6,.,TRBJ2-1,CASRPPLAHEQFF
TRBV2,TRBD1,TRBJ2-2,CASSDQGASTGELFF
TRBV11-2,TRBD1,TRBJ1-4,CASSSGQGVMEKLFF
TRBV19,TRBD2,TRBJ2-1,CASRPLAGGMDEQFF
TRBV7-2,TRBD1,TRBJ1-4,CASSLQGAQANEKLFF
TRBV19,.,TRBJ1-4,CASSIPGSNEKLFF
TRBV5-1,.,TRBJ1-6,CASSLAGSSTFNSPLHF